The rows below give T cell receptor beta chains drawn from one sample of a study of shared clonotypes between healthy human individuals. Libraries were prepared by immunoSEQ multiplex PCR; TCRdb keeps only in-frame clonotypes and omits some of them. The sample holds about 2.4 million clones; 80% to 95% are singletons and the top ten take approximately 0.36%. The sample was naive CD4+ T cells from PBMCs. Every receptor here comes from a man younger than 35 in good health. Some clones in this sample may be carry-over from other donors' samples. Both conserved end residues are part of each CDR3. The D gene is left open where the match is weak. Clone sizes are given selectively: once, few, many, or a class where the clone is expanded.

d_gene: .
v_gene: TRBV9
abundance: .
j_gene: TRBJ2-3
CDR3nt: TGTGCCAGCAGCGTGGGGATTTCAGATACGCAGTATTTT
CDR3aa: CASSVGISDTQYF

d_gene: .
v_gene: TRBV10-3
abundance: .
j_gene: TRBJ1-2
CDR3nt: TGTGCCATCTTGGAGCGGTCGGGGTTCGGCTACACCTTC
CDR3aa: CAILERSGFGYTF

d_gene: .
v_gene: TRBV9
abundance: .
j_gene: TRBJ1-1
CDR3nt: TGTGCCAGCAGCGTAGGTAGGCAGGGTAGGACTGAAGCTTTCTTT
CDR3aa: CASSVGRQGRTEAFF

d_gene: .
v_gene: TRBV7-2
abundance: .
j_gene: TRBJ2-5
CDR3nt: TGTGCCAGCAGCTTAAGCAGGCAAGAGACCCAGTACTTC
CDR3aa: CASSLSRQETQYF

d_gene: .
v_gene: TRBV5-1
abundance: .
j_gene: TRBJ2-5
CDR3nt: TGCGCCAGCAGTTGGGCCGTCAGGGTCGGAGAGACCCAGTACTTC
CDR3aa: CASSWAVRVGETQYF

d_gene: TRBD2
v_gene: TRBV7-9
abundance: .
j_gene: TRBJ2-5
CDR3nt: TGTGCCAGCAGCCGCGGCGGCGGGAGGCTGGAGACCCAGTACTTC
CDR3aa: CASSRGGGRLETQYF

d_gene: .
v_gene: TRBV28
abundance: .
j_gene: TRBJ1-2
CDR3nt: TGTGCCAGCAGTTTGTCGGGCGTAGTCACCTTC
CDR3aa: CASSLSGVVTF

d_gene: .
v_gene: TRBV9
abundance: .
j_gene: TRBJ2-1
CDR3nt: TGTGCCAGCAGCGGAAGGAGGCCCTACAATGAGCAGTTCTTC
CDR3aa: CASSGRRPYNEQFF

d_gene: .
v_gene: TRBV7-2
abundance: .
j_gene: TRBJ2-1
CDR3nt: TGTGCCAGCAGCTTGGGGTGGCCTTTGGGCAATGAGCAGTTCTTC
CDR3aa: CASSLGWPLGNEQFF

d_gene: .
v_gene: TRBV5-4
abundance: .
j_gene: TRBJ1-5
CDR3nt: TGTGCCAGCAGCCTACAGGGACAGCCCCAGCATTTT
CDR3aa: CASSLQGQPQHF

d_gene: .
v_gene: TRBV6-5
abundance: .
j_gene: TRBJ1-6
CDR3nt: TGTGCCAGCATGGGATCCTATAATTCACCCCTCCACTTT
CDR3aa: CASMGSYNSPLHF

d_gene: .
v_gene: TRBV9
abundance: .
j_gene: TRBJ1-1
CDR3nt: TGTGCCAGCAGCGTAGCTGGGGAAGGGGGGAGAGCTTTCTTT
CDR3aa: CASSVAGEGGRAFF

d_gene: .
v_gene: TRBV21-1
abundance: .
j_gene: TRBJ2-1
CDR3nt: TGTGCCAGCAGCAAGGGGGAACTTGACGGGAAGCAGTTCTTC
CDR3aa: CASSKGELDGKQFF

d_gene: TRBD1
v_gene: TRBV6-1
abundance: .
j_gene: TRBJ2-7
CDR3nt: TGTGCCTCTCTACGGACAGGGGGCTACGAGCAGTACTTC
CDR3aa: CASLRTGGYEQYF

d_gene: .
v_gene: TRBV10-3
abundance: few
j_gene: TRBJ1-1
CDR3nt: TGTGCCATCAGATTTCATGATCTGGGCACTGAAGCTTTCTTT
CDR3aa: CAIRFHDLGTEAFF

d_gene: .
v_gene: TRBV29-1
abundance: .
j_gene: TRBJ2-5
CDR3nt: TGCAGCACCTCCGGTGCCCAAGAGACCCAGTACTTC
CDR3aa: CSTSGAQETQYF

d_gene: TRBD2
v_gene: TRBV7-2
abundance: .
j_gene: TRBJ2-7
CDR3nt: TGTGCCAGCAGCTCTACGCTAGCGGGAGGCTACGAGCAGTACTTC
CDR3aa: CASSSTLAGGYEQYF

d_gene: TRBD2
v_gene: TRBV28
abundance: once
j_gene: TRBJ2-1
CDR3nt: TGTGCCAGCCTAGGACTAGCGGATTACAATGAGCAGTTCTTC
CDR3aa: CASLGLADYNEQFF

d_gene: .
v_gene: TRBV21-1
abundance: .
j_gene: TRBJ1-5
CDR3nt: TGTGCCAGCAGCAATCCGGGACAGGCTCAGCCCCAGCATTTT
CDR3aa: CASSNPGQAQPQHF

d_gene: .
v_gene: TRBV2
abundance: .
j_gene: TRBJ1-1
CDR3nt: TGTGCCAGCACCCTCCCGGCAGGGTTTAACACTGAAGCTTTCTTT
CDR3aa: CASTLPAGFNTEAFF

d_gene: .
v_gene: TRBV27
abundance: .
j_gene: TRBJ2-1
CDR3nt: TGTGCCAGCAGTTTATGGGCGAGCTCCTACAATGAGCAGTTCTTC
CDR3aa: CASSLWASSYNEQFF

d_gene: .
v_gene: TRBV5-6
abundance: .
j_gene: TRBJ2-5
CDR3nt: TGTGCCAGCAGCCCGGGATATTCGGAAGAGACCCAGTACTTC
CDR3aa: CASSPGYSEETQYF

d_gene: TRBD1
v_gene: TRBV5-3
abundance: .
j_gene: TRBJ2-7
CDR3nt: TGTGCCAGAAGCTGCCGGACAGGGTTCATTTTCGGGTCCTACGAGCAGTACTTC
CDR3aa: CARSCRTGFIFGSYEQYF

d_gene: .
v_gene: TRBV5-1
abundance: .
j_gene: TRBJ2-1
CDR3nt: TGCGCCAGCAGCTTGGGGCGTCTTTCCCCGGACTACAATGAGCAGTTCTTC
CDR3aa: CASSLGRLSPDYNEQFF

d_gene: TRBD2
v_gene: TRBV2
abundance: .
j_gene: TRBJ2-1
CDR3nt: TGTGCCAGCTTAGCGGGTGAAATCTACAATGAGCAGTTCTTC
CDR3aa: CASLAGEIYNEQFF

d_gene: TRBD2
v_gene: TRBV15
abundance: .
j_gene: TRBJ2-5
CDR3nt: TGTGCCACCAGCAGAGATGCGGGAGAGCAGTACTTC
CDR3aa: CATSRDAGEQYF

d_gene: .
v_gene: TRBV2
abundance: .
j_gene: TRBJ2-1
CDR3nt: TGTGCCAGCAACGGACACACCGTCAACAATGAGCAGTTCTTC
CDR3aa: CASNGHTVNNEQFF

d_gene: .
v_gene: TRBV9
abundance: .
j_gene: TRBJ2-6
CDR3nt: TGTGCCAGCTCACGTGGAGACTCTGGGGCCAACGTCCTGACTTTC
CDR3aa: CASSRGDSGANVLTF

d_gene: TRBD1
v_gene: TRBV6-5
abundance: .
j_gene: TRBJ1-1
CDR3nt: TGTGCCAGCAGTTTAAGCGACAGGGGGTCTGAAGCTTTCTTT
CDR3aa: CASSLSDRGSEAFF

d_gene: .
v_gene: TRBV4-2
abundance: .
j_gene: TRBJ1-3
CDR3nt: TGTGCCAGCAGCCAAAAAGGCTCTGGAAACACCATATATTTT
CDR3aa: CASSQKGSGNTIYF

d_gene: TRBD1
v_gene: TRBV7-3
abundance: .
j_gene: TRBJ2-1
CDR3nt: TGTGCCAGCAGCCCCCGGACAGGGATTTCCTACAATGAGCAGTTCTTC
CDR3aa: CASSPRTGISYNEQFF

d_gene: .
v_gene: TRBV19
abundance: .
j_gene: TRBJ2-5
CDR3nt: TGTGCCAGTAGTATCCCGGGGGAGACCCAGTACTTC
CDR3aa: CASSIPGETQYF

d_gene: .
v_gene: TRBV4-3
abundance: .
j_gene: TRBJ2-7
CDR3nt: TGCGCCAGCAGCCAAGATTATGGGTACGAGCAGTACTTC
CDR3aa: CASSQDYGYEQYF